The next 28 T cell receptor beta chains were all read from a single sample in a study of OX40 agonist ivuxolimab in advanced cancers. Assay: immunoSEQ multiplex PCR; the TCRdb copy retains only in-frame clones and omits some. Among roughly 83,000 clones listed, roughly 89% were seen once. The sequences come from CD4+ or CD8+ T cells sorted from blood, collected in a trial of the OX40 agonist ivuxolimab. The receptors were sampled from an adult with an advanced solid tumor such as melanoma, head and neck, liver or kidney cancer.

The chain couples TRBV6-1 to TRBJ1-1; maybe TRBD1 (5 bases). Deletions cut 1 base from V and 1 base from J, with 7 bases between. CDR1 is MNHNS, CDR2 SASEGT, per germline. The CDR3 runs to 14 residues. The CDR3 loop reads CASSEVGQNTEAFF. The CDR3 DNA sequence: TGTGCCAGCAGTGAAGTCGGACAGAACACTGAAGCTTTCTTT.

The chain carries TRBV25-1 and TRBJ1-3, with TRBD1 matching over 10 bases. V lost 4 bases and J lost 3; bases outside the gene matches: 9. This CDR3 comprises 17 residues. In germline, CDR1 is MGHDK, CDR2 SYGVNS. The CDR3 here is CASSATGQGLGGNTIYF. DNA of the CDR3: TGTGCCAGCAGTGCAACGGGACAGGGGTTAGGTGGAAACACCATATATTTT.

The V gene is TRBV6-1, the J gene TRBJ1-1; weak D call: TRBD1 (6 bases). Per germline, CDR1 MNHNS and CDR2 SASEGT. V was clipped by 6 bases and J by 1 base, with 12 bases between them. This CDR3 region has 14 residues. The CDR3 nucleotides are TGTGCCAGCAGGCAGAGGGGGTCGAACACTGAAGCTTTCTTT. Translated: CASRQRGSNTEAFF.

This chain connects TRBV9 to TRBJ2-1; the match to TRBD2 covers 14 bases. CDR1 and CDR2 (germline): SGDLS, YYNGEE. Trimming took 0 bases from V and 8 from J; bases not matched to a gene: 1. CDR3 length: 15 amino acids. CDR3 protein: CASSVVGLAGDEQFF. In DNA, the CDR3 is TGTGCCAGCAGCGTAGTGGGACTAGCGGGGGATGAGCAGTTCTTC.

The V and J genes are TRBV28 and TRBJ2-1, with D perhaps TRBD1 or TRBD2 (6 bases each). The CDR3 covers 17 residues. V lost 7 bases and J lost 7, with 26 bases in between. Germline V gives CDR1 MDHEN, CDR2 SYDVKM. The CDR3: CASKAWGARVAANEQFF. The CDR3, as DNA: TGTGCCAGCAAAGCATGGGGGGCTAGAGTAGCGGCGAATGAGCAGTTCTTC.

The rearrangement uses TRBV11-1 and TRBJ1-3; no reliable D call. This CDR3 is built from 16 residues. Per the germline V gene, CDR1 is SGHAT and CDR2 is FQDESV (reference sequence). Trimming stripped 4 bases from V and 0 bases from J, with 13 bases between. The CDR3: CASSWASEGSGNTIYF. The DNA for the CDR3 is TGTGCCAGCAGCTGGGCGAGCGAGGGCTCTGGAAACACCATATATTTT.

The rearrangement uses TRBV11-1 and TRBJ2-2, with D possibly being TRBD1 (6 bases). The V gene lost 4 bases and the J gene lost 6 bases, with 18 bases spanning the gap. This CDR3 contains 16 residues. CDR1 SGHAT and CDR2 FQDESV come from the germline V gene (reference sequence). CDR3 DNA: TGTGCCAGCAGCTGGGGGCAGGGGTTCGTGGCCGGGGAGCTGTTTTTT. Amino acid sequence: CASSWGQGFVAGELFF.

The chain has TRBV4-3 and TRBJ1-1, with 7 bases matching TRBD1. V shed 1 base, J shed 1 base, and the junction held 9 bases outside the gene matches. The CDR3 runs 17 residues. The V gene's germline CDR1 is LGHNA and CDR2 YSLEER. The CDR3, as DNA: TGCGCCAGCAGCCAAGGGCCCGTCACAGGGGCGAACACTGAAGCTTTCTTT. This sequence encodes CASSQGPVTGANTEAFF.

The V call is TRBV6-5, the J call TRBJ2-1; TRBD2 might be the D (5 bases). V lost 4 bases to trimming and J lost 8 bases, with 21 bases between them. Germline V gene data show CDR1 as MNHEY and CDR2 as SVGAGI. This CDR3 comprises 16 residues. CDR3 coding DNA: TGTGCCAGCAGTTGTTTAGCGCCCCCAAAGGTGGATGAGCAGTTCTTC. This translates into CASSCLAPPKVDEQFF.

The rearrangement links TRBV7-2 to TRBJ2-1, with TRBD2 matching 9 bases. V shed 5 bases and J 3 bases; nucleotides not matched to a gene: 5. Germline V gene sequence: CDR1 SGHTA, CDR2 FQGNSA. This CDR3 is built from 15 residues. The CDR3 bases are TGTGCCAGCAGCCCGTATAGCGGGAGCTACAATGAGCAGTTCTTC. Translating gives CASSPYSGSYNEQFF.

The V and J genes are TRBV29-1 and TRBJ1-2; D gene ambiguous. CDR1 and CDR2 from the germline V gene are SQVTM and ANQGSEA. CDR3 length: 11 amino acids. V lost 4 bases to trimming and J lost 1 base, with 4 bases between them. CDR3 sequence: CSVGDNYGYTF. CDR3 nucleotide sequence: TGCAGCGTTGGGGATAACTATGGCTACACCTTC.

The chain has TRBV6-5 and TRBJ1-6; maybe TRBD1 (5 bases). There are 13 residues in the CDR3. With 6 bases removed from V and 10 bases from J, the gap between germline ends came to 13 bases. The germline gives CDR1 MNHEY, CDR2 SVGAGI. CDR3 in DNA: TGTGCCAGCAGCCACTACCGGGACTCACCCCTCCACTTT. This sequence encodes CASSHYRDSPLHF.

The rearrangement joins TRBV4-1 to TRBJ2-1; tentative D call: TRBD2 (5 bases). Trimming removed 6 bases from V and 4 bases from J, with 10 bases in between. This CDR3 comprises 13 residues. CDR1 MGHRA and CDR2 YSYEKL come from the germline V gene. The CDR3, as DNA: TGCGCCAGCAGTGGAGGCGTGTACAATGAGCAGTTCTTC. Translation: CASSGGVYNEQFF.

Only a few counts were recorded for this clone. The CDR3 DNA reads TGTGCCAGCAACCAGGACAGGGAGAAAGGGAATGAGCAGTTCTTC. This gives the protein CASNQDREKGNEQFF. The rearrangement links TRBV25-1 to TRBJ2-1; TRBD1 agrees at 8 bases. CDR1 MGHDK and CDR2 SYGVNS come from the germline V gene. This CDR3 region has 15 residues. Trimming removed 7 bases from V and 7 bases from J; junction bases left unmatched: 12.

The chain combines TRBV7-8 with TRBJ2-3; possibly TRBD2 for D (6 bases). V was clipped by 1 base and J by 3 bases, with 8 bases between them. Per germline, CDR1 SGHVS and CDR2 FQNEAQ. This CDR3 has 14 residues. The CDR3 sequence is CASSLGLGTDTQYF. CDR3 coding DNA: TGTGCCAGCAGCTTAGGACTAGGAACAGATACGCAGTATTTT.

The V call is TRBV5-1, the J call TRBJ1-5, with D perhaps TRBD1 (5 bases). This CDR3 has 14 residues. Trimming shortened V by 4 bases and J by 6 bases, and 14 bases separated the two germline ends. Germline assignment: CDR1 SGHRS and CDR2 YFSETQ. The CDR3 sequence is CASSPGVGIQPQHF. CDR3 nucleotides: TGCGCCAGCAGCCCGGGGGTAGGGATTCAGCCCCAGCATTTT.

This chain joins TRBV29-1 and TRBJ1-1, with 10 bases fitting TRBD1. This CDR3 comprises 15 residues. V trimming: 3 bases; J trimming: 4 bases; junction bases outside the gene matches: 8. The germline V gene has CDR1 SQVTM and CDR2 ANQGSEA. DNA for the CDR3: TGCAGCGTTGAGGATTCCGGGACAGGGGTCACTGAAGCTTTCTTT. It is translated as CSVEDSGTGVTEAFF.

The chain uses TRBV2 and TRBJ2-7; D gene ambiguous. V lost 3 bases, J lost 3 bases, and 12 bases lay in between. Germline CDR1 and CDR2: SNHLY and FYNNEI. The CDR3 sequence is 14 residues long. The CDR3 reads CASSELDKVYEQYF. The CDR3 nucleotides read TGTGCCAGCAGTGAGCTAGATAAGGTCTACGAGCAGTACTTC.

The V call is TRBV6-6, the J call TRBJ1-5; 7 bases line up with TRBD1. With 6 bases clipped from V and 1 base from J, the junction kept 3 bases outside the gene matches. CDR1 and CDR2 (germline): MNHNY, SVGAGI (reference sequence). CDR3 size: 14 residues. CDR3 sequence reads: CASRPTGSNQPQHF. Here the CDR3 DNA reads TGTGCCAGCAGACCGACAGGGAGCAATCAGCCCCAGCATTTT.

The V and J genes are TRBV6-5 and TRBJ1-5; possible D gene TRBD1, 5 bases. Germline values: CDR1 MNHEY, CDR2 SVGAGI. V lost 2 bases and J lost 5, with 10 bases in between. The CDR3 covers 14 residues. CDR3 DNA: TGTGCCAGCAGTTACGTCCAGGGAGATCAGCCCCAGCATTTT. Protein: CASSYVQGDQPQHF.

The rearrangement uses TRBV2 and TRBJ2-1; tentatively, D is TRBD2 (7 bases). The CDR3 loop spans 16 amino acids. The V end lost 1 base, the J end lost 0 bases, and 10 bases lay between the germline ends. The germline CDR1 and CDR2 sequences are SNHLY and FYNNEI. CDR3 protein: CASSEGGGPSYNEQFF. CDR3 in DNA: TGTGCCAGCAGTGAAGGCGGGGGCCCCTCCTACAATGAGCAGTTCTTC. Complete variable domain (other parts from reference TRBV2 and TRBJ2-1): EPEVTQTPSHQVTQMGQEVILRCVPISNHLYFYWYRQILGQKVEFLVSFYNNEISEKSEIFDDQFSVERPDGSNFTLKIRSTKLEDSAMYFCASSEGGGPSYNEQFFGPGTRLTVL.

This chain joins TRBV4-3 and TRBJ2-4; TRBD2 is a possible D gene (6 bases). The germline V gene has CDR1 LGHNA and CDR2 YSLEER. V was shortened by 3 bases and J by 0 bases, with 15 bases between the two germline ends. The CDR3 extends over 17 amino acids. CDR3 amino acids: CASSHGWGDSAKNIQYF. In DNA, the CDR3 is TGCGCCAGCAGCCATGGGTGGGGGGACTCAGCCAAAAACATTCAGTACTTC.

V and J are TRBV28 and TRBJ2-3; 9 nucleotides agree with TRBD1. The germline V gene has CDR1 MDHEN and CDR2 SYDVKM. The CDR3 has 15 amino acids. J gave up 6 bases and V 5 bases, and 9 bases lay outside the gene matches. The CDR3 is CASSRGQGISDTQYF. The CDR3 DNA follows: TGTGCCAGCAGTCGGGGACAGGGAATAAGCGATACGCAGTATTTT.

The J gene is TRBJ2-1, the V gene TRBV6-6; D possibly matches TRBD1 or TRBD2 (5 bases each). CDR3 length: 14 residues. The V end lost 10 bases, the J end lost 8 bases, and 21 bases lay between the germline ends. Germline loops: CDR1 MNHNY, CDR2 SVGAGI (reference sequence). The CDR3 nucleotides are TGTGCCACAAAATTCGGGGCCCAACCCTATGAGCAGTTCTTC. The encoded protein is CATKFGAQPYEQFF.

The chain has TRBV30 and TRBJ1-1; tentative D call: TRBD1 (6 bases). With 0 bases removed from V and 11 bases from J, the gap between germline ends came to 16 bases. The CDR3 is made up of 13 amino acids. Germline V gene data show CDR1 as GTSNPN and CDR2 as SVGIG (reference sequence). This CDR3 reads CAWSVSEGEWAFF. The DNA of the CDR3 is TGTGCCTGGAGTGTATCGGAGGGGGAGTGGGCTTTCTTT. Full variable domain (outside the CDR3, taken from reference TRBV30 and TRBJ1-1): SQTIHQWPATLVQPVGSPLSLECTVEGTSNPNLYWYRQAAGRGLQLLFYSVGIGQISSEVPQNLSASRPQDRQFILSSKKLLLSDSGFYLCAWSVSEGEWAFFGQGTRLTVV.

This chain uses TRBV28 with TRBJ2-7; either TRBD1 or TRBD2 may supply D (5 bases each). The CDR3 totals 15 residues. The V gene lost 5 bases and the J gene lost 4 bases, with 18 bases spanning the gap. Germline CDR1 reads MDHEN; CDR2 reads SYDVKM. CDR3 sequence (DNA): TGTGCCAGCAGTGCCGGGACGTCAGGTCCTTACGAGCAGTACGTC. Its protein is CASSAGTSGPYEQYV.

CDR3 residues: CASSFIAGDNEQFF. CDR3 in DNA: TGTGCCAGCAGTTTCATAGCGGGGGACAATGAGCAGTTCTTC. This chain joins TRBV27 and TRBJ2-1, with TRBD2 identical over 9 bases. The CDR3 length is 14 residues. Losses at the gene ends were 3 bases for V and 5 bases for J; bases not matched to a gene: 2. Germline-derived CDR1 and CDR2 are MNHEY and SMNVEV (reference sequence).

The V call is TRBV10-3, the J call TRBJ2-3; 8 nucleotides align to TRBD2. V trimming: 2 bases; J trimming: 1 base; junction bases outside the gene matches: 5. Germline CDR1 and CDR2: ENHRY and SYGVKD. There are 16 residues in the CDR3. The CDR3 spells CAISEGMTSGTDTQYF. DNA for the CDR3: TGTGCCATCAGTGAGGGAATGACTAGCGGCACAGATACGCAGTATTTT.